This is a list of T cell receptor beta chains from one sample in a study of shared clonotypes between healthy human individuals. TCRdb keeps only in-frame clones here, not all; method: immunoSEQ multiplex PCR. Here the sample spans approximately 810,000 clones, more than 85% being singletons. Sequencing used naive CD8+ T cells sorted from blood. The origin of the receptors is a young man in good health. CDR3s include the opening cysteine and the closing phenylalanine or tryptophan. D genes are given only for firm matches.

v_gene: TRBV20-1; d_gene: NA; j_gene: TRBJ2-7; CDR3aa: CSARLEGEQYF
v_gene: TRBV28; d_gene: TRBD2; j_gene: TRBJ2-1; CDR3aa: CASGVTSGSYNEQFF
v_gene: TRBV27; d_gene: TRBD1; j_gene: TRBJ2-7; CDR3aa: CATGGQESYEQYF
v_gene: TRBV14; d_gene: TRBD2; j_gene: TRBJ2-1; CDR3aa: CASSLLLAGSYNEQFF
v_gene: TRBV27; d_gene: TRBD2; j_gene: TRBJ2-1; CDR3aa: CASSFDAGGLNEQFF
v_gene: TRBV9; d_gene: TRBD2; j_gene: TRBJ2-1; CDR3aa: CASSPTSGSGQSSYNEQFF
v_gene: TRBV11-2; d_gene: NA; j_gene: TRBJ2-1; CDR3aa: CASSFGDYNEQFF
v_gene: TRBV19; d_gene: NA; j_gene: TRBJ2-1; CDR3aa: CASSIVGLGEIDGHNEQFF
v_gene: TRBV27; d_gene: NA; j_gene: TRBJ2-1; CDR3aa: CASSFILGGASYNEQFF
v_gene: TRBV9; d_gene: TRBD1; j_gene: TRBJ2-1; CDR3aa: CASSSHRDRVDNEQFF
v_gene: TRBV7-9; d_gene: NA; j_gene: TRBJ1-2; CDR3aa: CASSPGDGNYGYTF